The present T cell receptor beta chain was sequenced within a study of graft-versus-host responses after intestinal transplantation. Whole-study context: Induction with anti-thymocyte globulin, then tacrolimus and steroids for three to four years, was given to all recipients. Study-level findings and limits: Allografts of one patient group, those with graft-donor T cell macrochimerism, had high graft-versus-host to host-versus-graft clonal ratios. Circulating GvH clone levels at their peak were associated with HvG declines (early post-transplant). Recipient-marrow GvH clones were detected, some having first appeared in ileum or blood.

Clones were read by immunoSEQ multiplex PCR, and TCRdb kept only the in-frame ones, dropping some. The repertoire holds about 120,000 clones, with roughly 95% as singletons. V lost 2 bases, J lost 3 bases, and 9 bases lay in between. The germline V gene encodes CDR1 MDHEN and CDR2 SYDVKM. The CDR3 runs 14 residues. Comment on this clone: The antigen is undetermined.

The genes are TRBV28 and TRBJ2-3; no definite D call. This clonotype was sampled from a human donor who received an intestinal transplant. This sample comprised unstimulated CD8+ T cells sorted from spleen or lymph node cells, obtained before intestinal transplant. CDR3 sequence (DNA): TGTGCCAGCAGTTTACGGTTAGGAACAGATACGCAGTATTTT. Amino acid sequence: CASSLRLGTDTQYF.